Sequencing of this T cell receptor (beta chain) was carried out in a study of blood T cell repertoires in COVID-19 (dated by TCRdb to 2018 to 2020). Study-wide context: Samples covering the acute and convalescent phases of COVID-19 were provided by collaborators in the United States, Italy and Spain. The samples were drawn from two sources: the first 160 participants of the ongoing ImmuneRACE study, and fewer than 1,500 subjects contributed by 6 global collaborators. A freely available public database, intended as a resource for researchers studying the immune response to SARS-CoV-2, is where the repertoires were released. The dataset comprised deeply sampled blood TCRbeta repertoires from subjects exposed to, actively infected with, or recovered from COVID-19. The material from the prospective study consisted of cDNA or gDNA derived from T cells, B-cell-depleted T cells, or PBMCs. Where available, HLA class I and class II types were taken from metadata supplied by the sample provider and were not determined by assay-based typing. The sample metadata nearly always contained a de-identified subject ID, COVID-19 status, age in years and sex. Broader findings and caveats from the paper: How much clinical and demographic metadata was included differed by source and by participant, and the metadata was provided uncurated.

In the prospective study, participants were about 18 to 100 years old, resided in approximately 22 geographic areas of the United States, and were enrolled through a virtual design. In the prospective study, cohorts were assigned on the basis of participant-reported clinical history obtained from a screening survey and a study questionnaire. Recovered participants in ImmuneRACE Cohort 3 were defined by two consecutive negative NP/OP PCR tests, clearance by a healthcare professional, or resolution of symptoms. Each participant in the prospective study had whole blood, serum and a nasopharyngeal or oropharyngeal swab collected by mobile phlebotomists. Participants in the prospective study had the option to provide additional blood draws and questionnaires over a roughly two-month period. Prospective study blood samples were shipped either frozen or at room temperature before DNA extraction. V has 2 bases trimmed and J has 9 bases trimmed; junction bases matching no gene number 5. The germline V gene (reference sequence) specifies SEHNR as CDR1 and FQNEAQ as CDR2. The CDR3 contains 13 residues, cysteine and phenylalanine counted. Just CDR3 DNA is preserved here, 39 bases in frame from base 1.

Turning to this clone: The antigen it recognizes is unknown. Base qualities are missing; no much larger clone stands one base away.

TCRbeta CDR3 regions were amplified from genomic DNA using the immunoSEQ Assay, a bias-controlled multiplex PCR. Under the source paper's analysis protocol: Nucleated cell counts per sample were estimated from amplification of reference gene primers within the assay. Sequence reads were collapsed and filtered to measure the absolute abundance of every unique TCRbeta CDR3 rearrangement. Productive Simpson clonality was computed per sample as the square root of Simpson's diversity index over productive rearrangements. Held by TCRdb, this immuneACCESS table contains in-frame sequences only and omits some clones. Under half of the omission traces to an unresolved V gene where checked; the cause of the rest is unknown. Clone size and V and J calls were adopted from that table, with D and trimming inferred from the DNA. Recorded for this sample are around 150,000 clones; over 75% of them occurred a single time. The ten largest clones represent approximately 11% of the sample.

This clonotype was sampled from a man aged 45-65 years who had recovered from COVID-19. The V gene is TRBV7-9 and the J gene is TRBJ1-2; 8 middle bases align to TRBD1. Sequencing was carried out using PBMCs or T cells enriched from blood (not recorded which). The DNA is as follows: TGTGCCAGCAGCTTACTGACAGGGGAGAGCTACACCTTC. It specifies CASSLLTGESYTF.